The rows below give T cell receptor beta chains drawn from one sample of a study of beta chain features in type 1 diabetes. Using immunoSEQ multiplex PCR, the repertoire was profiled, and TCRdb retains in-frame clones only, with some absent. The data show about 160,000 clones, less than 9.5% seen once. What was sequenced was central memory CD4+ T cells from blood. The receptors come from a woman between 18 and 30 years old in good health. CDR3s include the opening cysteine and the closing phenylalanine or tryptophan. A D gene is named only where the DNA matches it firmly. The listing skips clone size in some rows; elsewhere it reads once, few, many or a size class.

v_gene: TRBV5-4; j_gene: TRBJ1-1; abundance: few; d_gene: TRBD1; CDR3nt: TGTGCCAGCAGCCCAGGACAGGGGAGAACTGAAGCTTTCTTT; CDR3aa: CASSPGQGRTEAFF
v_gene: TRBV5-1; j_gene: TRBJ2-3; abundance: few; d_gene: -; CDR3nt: TGCGCCAGCAGCTTGTATGGCGATACGCAGTATTTT; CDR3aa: CASSLYGDTQYF
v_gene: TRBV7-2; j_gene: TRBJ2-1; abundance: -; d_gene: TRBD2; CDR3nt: TGTGCCAGCAGCTTAGATCAGGGTGGGACTAGCGCCTACAATGAGCAGTTCTTC; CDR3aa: CASSLDQGGTSAYNEQFF
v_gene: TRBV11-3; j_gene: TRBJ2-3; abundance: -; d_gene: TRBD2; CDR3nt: TGTGCCAGCAGCTTGGGACTATCCACAGATACGCAGTATTTT; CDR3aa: CASSLGLSTDTQYF
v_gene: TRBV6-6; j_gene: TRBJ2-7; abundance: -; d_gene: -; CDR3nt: TGTGCCAGCAGTTACGGCCAGAACACCTACGAGCAGTACTTC; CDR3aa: CASSYGQNTYEQYF
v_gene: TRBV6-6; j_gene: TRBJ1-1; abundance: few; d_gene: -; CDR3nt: TGTGCCAGCAGTTACTCCCAGAACACTGAAGCTTTCTTT; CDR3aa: CASSYSQNTEAFF
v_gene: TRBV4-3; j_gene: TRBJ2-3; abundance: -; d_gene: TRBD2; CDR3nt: TGCGCCAGCAGCCTCGGGGGGGCACAAGATACGCAGTATTTT; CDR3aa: CASSLGGAQDTQYF
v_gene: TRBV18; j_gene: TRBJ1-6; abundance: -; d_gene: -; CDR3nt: TGTGCCAGCTCACCGGGACAAGGCGGTTCACCCCTCCACTTT; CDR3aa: CASSPGQGGSPLHF
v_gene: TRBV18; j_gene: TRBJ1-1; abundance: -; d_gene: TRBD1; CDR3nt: TGTGCCAGCTCACCACCGGGACAGGGGGGACGGGCTTTCTTT; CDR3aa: CASSPPGQGGRAFF
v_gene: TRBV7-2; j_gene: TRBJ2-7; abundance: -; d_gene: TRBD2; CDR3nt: TGTGCCAGCAGCTTAGCGGGGGGGGAGGTCTACGAGCAGTACTTC; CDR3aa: CASSLAGGEVYEQYF
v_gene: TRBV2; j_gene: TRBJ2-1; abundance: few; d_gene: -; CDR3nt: TGTGCCAGCAGTGAGATGGGGGGGCCCAACAATGAGCAGTTCTTC; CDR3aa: CASSEMGGPNNEQFF
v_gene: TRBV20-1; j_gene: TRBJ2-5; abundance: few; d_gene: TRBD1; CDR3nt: TGCAGTGCCGACAGGGGGGAGACCCAGTACTTC; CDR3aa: CSADRGETQYF
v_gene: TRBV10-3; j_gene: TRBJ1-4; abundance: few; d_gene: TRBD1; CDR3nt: TGTGCCATCGGGGGACAGATTAATGAAAAACTGTTTTTT; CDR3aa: CAIGGQINEKLFF
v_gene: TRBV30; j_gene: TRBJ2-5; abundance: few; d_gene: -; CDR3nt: TGTGCCTGGAGTGGGGAGAGTCACGAGGGGACCCAGTACTTC; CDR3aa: CAWSGESHEGTQYF
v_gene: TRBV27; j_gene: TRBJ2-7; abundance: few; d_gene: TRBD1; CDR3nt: TGTGCCAGCAGTTTGACAGGGGAGTTAGGGGAGCAGTACTTC; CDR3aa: CASSLTGELGEQYF
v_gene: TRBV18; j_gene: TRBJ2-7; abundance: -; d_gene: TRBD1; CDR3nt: TGTGCCAGCTCACCATCCTCCGAGGGGGCGTACGAGCAGTACTTC; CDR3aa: CASSPSSEGAYEQYF
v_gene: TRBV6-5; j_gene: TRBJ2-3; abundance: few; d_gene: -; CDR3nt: TGTGCCAGCAGTTCGGTAAATACGCAGTATTTT; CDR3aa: CASSSVNTQYF
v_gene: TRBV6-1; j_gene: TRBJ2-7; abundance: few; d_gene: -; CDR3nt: TGTGCCAGCACAGGGACCAGTAGCGGCTACGAGCAGTACTTC; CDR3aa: CASTGTSSGYEQYF
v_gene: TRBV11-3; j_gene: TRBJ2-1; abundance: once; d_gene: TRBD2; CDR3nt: TGTGCCAGCAGCTGGGGGGGAGCGCGAGCACTCGATGAGCAGTTCTTC; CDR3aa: CASSWGGARALDEQFF
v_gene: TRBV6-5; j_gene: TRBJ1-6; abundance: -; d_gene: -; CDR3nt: TGTGCCAGCACCTGGGCCGGGAGACAAGGTTCACCCCTCCACTTT; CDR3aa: CASTWAGRQGSPLHF
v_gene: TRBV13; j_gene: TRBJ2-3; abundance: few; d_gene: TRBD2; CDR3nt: TGTGCCAGCAGCTTAGGCCTTGGTAGCGGGAGAACAGATACGCAGTATTTT; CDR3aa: CASSLGLGSGRTDTQYF
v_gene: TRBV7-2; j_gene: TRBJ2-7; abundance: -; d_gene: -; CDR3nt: TGTGCCAGCAGTCAGGACTATACCGCCTACGAGCAGTACTTC; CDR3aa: CASSQDYTAYEQYF
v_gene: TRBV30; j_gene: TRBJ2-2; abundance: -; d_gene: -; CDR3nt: TGTGCCTGGAGTAGAGATAGAGAAGCCGGGGAGCTGTTTTTT; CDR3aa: CAWSRDREAGELFF
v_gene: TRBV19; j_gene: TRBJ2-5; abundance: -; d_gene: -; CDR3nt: TGTGCCAGTAGTATAGAGAGGGCTAGCAGAGAGACCCAGTACTTC; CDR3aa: CASSIERASRETQYF
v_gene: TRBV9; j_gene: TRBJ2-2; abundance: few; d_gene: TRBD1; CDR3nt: TGTGCCAGCAGCGAGGGGCAGGGGGCGAACACCGGGGAGCTGTTTTTT; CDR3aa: CASSEGQGANTGELFF
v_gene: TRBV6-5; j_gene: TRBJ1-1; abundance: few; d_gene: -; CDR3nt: TGTGCCAGCAGTTACGAGGCGGTGAACACTGAAGCTTTCTTT; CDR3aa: CASSYEAVNTEAFF
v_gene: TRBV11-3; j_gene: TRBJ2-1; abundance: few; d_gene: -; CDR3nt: TGTGCCAGCAGTTCCTACAGCTCCAATGAGCAGTTCTTC; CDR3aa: CASSSYSSNEQFF
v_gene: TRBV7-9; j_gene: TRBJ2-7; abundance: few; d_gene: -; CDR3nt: TGTGCCAGCAGCTCCAACTCCCGCTCCCACGAGCAGTACTTC; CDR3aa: CASSSNSRSHEQYF
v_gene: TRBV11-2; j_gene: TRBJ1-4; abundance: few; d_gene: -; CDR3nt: TGTGCCAGCAGCCAAGAGCTAGGCGAAAAACTGTTTTTT; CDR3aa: CASSQELGEKLFF
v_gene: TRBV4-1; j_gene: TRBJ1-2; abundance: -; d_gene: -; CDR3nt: TGCGCCAGCAGCCACCCCCTCGCGGGGTGGAACTATGGCTACACCTTC; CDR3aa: CASSHPLAGWNYGYTF